These 27 T cell receptor beta chains originate from one sample sequenced in a study of blood T cell repertoires in COVID-19. TCRdb's copy holds only in-frame clones and misses some; the assay was immunoSEQ multiplex PCR. There are approximately 180,000 clones in the sample; 75% to 90% occur only once, and 2% to 2.5% lies in the top ten. The sample comprised PBMCs or T cells enriched from blood (not recorded which). The receptor source for this set is a middle-aged woman with acute COVID-19.

The V gene is TRBV2, the J gene TRBJ2-7; D gene unclear. The CDR3 loop spans 10 amino acids. In germline, CDR1 is SNHLY, CDR2 FYNNEI. The V and J ends lost 9 bases and 5 bases respectively, with 8 bases between them. The CDR3 spells CARSRDEQYF. DNA for the CDR3: TGTGCCAGGTCCCGAGACGAGCAGTACTTC.

The chain uses TRBV19 and TRBJ2-3; 9 bases agree with TRBD1. This CDR3 spans 14 amino acids. CDR1 and CDR2 (germline): LNHDA, SQIVND (reference sequence). Trimming cost V 6 bases and J 3 bases; bases outside gene matches: 4. CDR3 coding DNA: TGTGCCAGTAGCTCGGGACAGGGAACAGATACGCAGTATTTT. It translates to CASSSGQGTDTQYF.

V is TRBV27 and J is TRBJ2-7; unclear D gene. The ends were cut back, 3 bases at V and 1 base at J, with 7 bases in the middle. This CDR3 region has 13 residues. CDR1 MNHEY and CDR2 SMNVEV come from the germline V gene (reference sequence). The CDR3 loop is CASSLQMSYEQYF. In nucleotides, the CDR3 is TGTGCCAGCAGTTTGCAGATGTCCTACGAGCAGTACTTC.

This clone was recorded once. The V call is TRBV30, the J call TRBJ1-1; maybe TRBD1 (6 bases). Germline V lookup: CDR1 GTSNPN, CDR2 SVGIG (reference sequence). Trimming took 8 bases from V and 7 from J, leaving 17 bases between them. This CDR3 contains 12 residues. CDR3 nucleotides: TGTGCCGGGACGACAGGCAAATTTGAAGCTTTCTTT. Amino acids: CAGTTGKFEAFF.

The V and J genes are TRBV10-3 and TRBJ1-1; the D gene is possibly TRBD1 (6 bases). The V and J ends lost 8 bases and 2 bases respectively, with 12 bases between them. The germline V gene has CDR1 ENHRY and CDR2 SYGVKD. The CDR3 sequence is 13 residues long. CDR3 bases: TGTGCCATCGCCCAACAGGGAAACACTGAAGCTTTCTTT. Its translation is CAIAQQGNTEAFF.

The rearrangement joins TRBV30 to TRBJ1-2; the D gene is possibly TRBD1 (5 bases). Germline values: CDR1 GTSNPN, CDR2 SVGIG (reference sequence). The V end was cut by 0 bases, the J end by 3 bases, with 11 bases between. CDR3 size: 14 residues. For the CDR3, the DNA is TGTGCCTGGAGTGTGGGGGGAAAGGACTATGGCTACACCTTC. It is translated as CAWSVGGKDYGYTF.

J is TRBJ2-3 and V is TRBV30; D possibly corresponds to TRBD2 (7 bases). The length of the CDR3 is 14 residues. Trimming stripped 8 bases from V and 0 bases from J, with 15 bases between. CDR1 and CDR2 (germline): GTSNPN, SVGIG (reference sequence). CDR3 DNA: TGTGCCCGAAAGGGGGGGACTAGCACAGATACGCAGTATTTT. Protein sequence: CARKGGTSTDTQYF. Using reference TRBV30 and TRBJ2-3 for the parts outside the CDR3, the full variable domain is SQTIHQWPATLVQPVGSPLSLECTVEGTSNPNLYWYRQAAGRGLQLLFYSVGIGQISSEVPQNLSASRPQDRQFILSSKKLLLSDSGFYLCARKGGTSTDTQYFGPGTRLTVL.

The chain links TRBV28 to TRBJ2-5, with 14 bases lining up with TRBD2. V gave up 4 bases and J gave up 5 bases; unmatched junction bases: 6. Looked up from germline, CDR1 is MDHEN and CDR2 is SYDVKM. This CDR3 has 16 residues. CDR3 sequence: CASSSGTSGRRETQYF. The CDR3 DNA follows: TGTGCCAGCAGTTCGGGGACTAGCGGGAGAAGGGAGACCCAGTACTTC.

The J gene is TRBJ2-3, the V gene TRBV5-1, with 14 positions matching TRBD2. The CDR3 totals 19 residues. Germline-derived CDR1 and CDR2 are SGHRS and YFSETQ. After removal of 3 bases from V and 0 bases from J, the junction contained 9 bases not matched to a gene. CDR3 nucleotide sequence: TGCGCCAGCAGCTCCTGGACTAGCGGGGGGCCGACTAGCACAGATACGCAGTATTTT. Its translation is CASSSWTSGGPTSTDTQYF. Complete variable domain (other parts from reference TRBV5-1 and TRBJ2-3): KAGVTQTPRYLIKTRGQQVTLSCSPISGHRSVSWYQQTPGQGLQFLFEYFSETQRNKGNFPGRFSGRQFSNSRSEMNVSTLELGDSALYLCASSSWTSGGPTSTDTQYFGPGTRLTVL.

The V and J genes are TRBV2 and TRBJ1-2, with D unclear. Trimming removed 3 bases at V and 4 bases at J, with 9 bases between. This CDR3 comprises 13 residues. Germline values: CDR1 SNHLY, CDR2 FYNNEI. CDR3 protein: CASSEARRYGYTF. The CDR3 DNA reads TGTGCCAGCAGTGAGGCCAGGCGCTATGGCTACACCTTC.

The chain uses TRBV28 and TRBJ1-3, with TRBD1 as a possible D gene (6 bases). Germline CDR1 reads MDHEN; CDR2 reads SYDVKM. This CDR3 region has 16 residues. Trimming cost V 8 bases and J 8 bases, with 25 bases left between them. This chain's CDR3 is CASRPSREGRGDTIYF. DNA for the CDR3: TGTGCCAGCCGCCCCTCCCGCGAGGGCAGGGGAGACACCATATATTTT.

This sequence joins TRBV18 and TRBJ2-5; TRBD1 matches 9 bases. Per the germline V gene, CDR1 is KGHSH and CDR2 is LQKENI. The CDR3 is 14 amino acids. The V and J ends lost 4 bases and 5 bases, in that order; junction bases with no gene match: 5. The CDR3 region has the DNA TGTGCCAGCTCACTCGGGACAGGGACCGAGACCCAGTACTTC. It specifies CASSLGTGTETQYF.

The chain carries TRBV24-1 and TRBJ1-3; D remains ambiguous. V was cut by 4 bases and J by 2 bases, with 5 bases left in between. The CDR3 runs 13 residues. CDR1 and CDR2 from the germline V gene are KGHDR and SFDVKD. The CDR3 bases are TGTGCCACCAGTGACTTAACTGGAAACACCATATATTTT. Translating it yields CATSDLTGNTIYF.

The chain employs TRBV6-2 or TRBV6-3 and TRBJ2-7; possibly TRBD2 for D (6 bases). The germline CDR1 and CDR2 sequences are MNHEY and SVGEGT. The germline V and J ends were trimmed by 6 bases and 3 bases, with 21 bases remaining between them. This CDR3 has 16 residues. The CDR3 DNA sequence: TGTGCCAGCAGCCGCCCACTAGGTAGCGGAAACTACGAGCAGTACTTC. Translation: CASSRPLGSGNYEQYF.

The count of this clone is one. V usage is TRBV5-4 and J usage is TRBJ1-2; 7 bases fit TRBD1. Germline V gene data show CDR1 as SGHNT and CDR2 as YYREEE (reference sequence). J gave up 5 bases and V 4 bases, and 5 bases lay outside the gene matches. The length of the CDR3 is 13 residues. The CDR3 DNA reads TGTGCCAGCAGCCTTGGGACAGAGTATGGCTACACCTTC. This codes for CASSLGTEYGYTF.

The rearrangement links TRBV6-5 to TRBJ2-5, with 11 bases aligning to TRBD1. There are 14 residues in the CDR3. V was clipped by 2 bases and J by 8 bases; unmatched bases: 4. Germline CDR1 MNHEY, CDR2 SVGAGI. Here the CDR3 DNA reads TGTGCCAGCAGTTACACAGGACAGGGGGCCACCCAGTACTTC. Protein product: CASSYTGQGATQYF.

V gene TRBV13 combines with J gene TRBJ2-7; TRBD2 agrees at 8 bases. Trimming cost V 0 bases and J 3 bases; bases outside gene matches: 10. Germline assignment: CDR1 PRHDT and CDR2 FYEKMQ (reference sequence). The CDR3 consists of 17 residues. The CDR3 protein is CASSLGKGLVGRYEQYF. CDR3 coding DNA: TGTGCCAGCAGCTTAGGTAAGGGACTAGTCGGGCGCTACGAGCAGTACTTC.

The chain is built from TRBV5-1 and TRBJ2-2, with 7 nucleotides matching TRBD2. Germline-derived CDR1 and CDR2 are SGHRS and YFSETQ. This CDR3 is 15 amino acids long. The junction had 4 bases not matched to a gene; V was cut back by 1 base and J by 4 bases. Here the CDR3 reads CASSLRGGFTGELFF. The CDR3 bases are TGCGCCAGCAGCTTGAGGGGAGGGTTCACCGGGGAGCTGTTTTTT.

CDR3 DNA: TGTGCCAGCAGTTTAATCGTGAACACTGAAGCTTTCTTT. Protein sequence: CASSLIVNTEAFF. The chain links TRBV12-3 or TRBV12-4 to TRBJ1-1; no firm D call. V dropped 2 bases and J dropped 0 bases, with 4 bases sitting between them. This CDR3 region has 13 residues.

This sequence joins TRBV28 and TRBJ2-7; D gene uncertain. Germline V gene sequence: CDR1 MDHEN, CDR2 SYDVKM. The CDR3 spans 15 residues. Trimming pared 5 bases from V and 0 bases from J, leaving 14 bases between. The CDR3 DNA follows: TGTGCCAGCAGTGCAGTGTTGATCAGCTCCTACGAGCAGTACTTC. Translation: CASSAVLISSYEQYF. Using reference TRBV28 and TRBJ2-7 for the parts outside the CDR3, the full variable domain is DVKVTQSSRYLVKRTGEKVFLECVQDMDHENMFWYRQDPGLGLRLIYFSYDVKMKEKGDIPEGYSVSREKKERFSLILESASTNQTSMYLCASSAVLISSYEQYFGPGTRLTVT.

A few counts support this clone. The rearrangement links TRBV19 to TRBJ1-3; a weak D match, TRBD1 (5 bases). Trimming shortened V by 5 bases and J by 0 bases, and 11 bases separated the two germline ends. The CDR3 spans 15 residues. CDR1 and CDR2 (germline): LNHDA, SQIVND (reference sequence). The CDR3 sequence is CASSSQGLSGNTIYF. CDR3 DNA: TGTGCCAGTAGTTCGCAGGGTCTCTCTGGAAACACCATATATTTT.

The chain is built from TRBV2 and TRBJ2-1, with D tentatively TRBD1 (6 bases). Looked up from germline, CDR1 is SNHLY and CDR2 is FYNNEI. The CDR3 is 13 amino acids. V was pared by 5 bases and J by 5 bases, with 10 bases between. The DNA for the CDR3 is TGTGCCAGCAGTTGGGACAAGAACAATGAGCAGTTCTTC. Protein: CASSWDKNNEQFF.

The chain couples TRBV7-8 to TRBJ2-5, with 8 bases fitting TRBD1. Germline V gene sequence: CDR1 SGHVS, CDR2 FQNEAQ. Unmatched junction bases numbered 13, after V lost 5 bases and J lost 5 bases. The CDR3 spans 16 residues. CDR3 region: CASSPNGQGLGETQYF. The CDR3 nucleotides are TGTGCCAGCAGCCCAAATGGACAGGGATTGGGCGAGACCCAGTACTTC.

The rearrangement links TRBV30 to TRBJ1-1; TRBD1 aligns across 9 bases. The V segment lost 2 bases and the J segment 5 bases; nucleotides outside the gene matches: 12. Looked up from germline, CDR1 is GTSNPN and CDR2 is SVGIG (reference sequence). The CDR3 runs 16 residues. DNA of the CDR3: TGTGCCTGGAGTAGAACAGGGGGCTTCCCGGAAACTGAAGCTTTCTTT. Translated: CAWSRTGGFPETEAFF.

The chain employs TRBV19 and TRBJ1-1, with D possibly matching TRBD1 (6 bases). This CDR3 spans 13 amino acids. Germline V gene sequence: CDR1 LNHDA, CDR2 SQIVND (reference sequence). Trimming stripped 2 bases from V and 4 bases from J, with 8 bases between. Written as DNA, the CDR3 is TGTGCCAGTAGTATACAGGGGTCCACTGAAGCTTTCTTT. This sequence encodes CASSIQGSTEAFF.

This chain joins TRBV9 and TRBJ2-3; 13 nucleotides line up with TRBD2. The CDR3 runs to 16 residues. J was trimmed by 2 bases and V by 4 bases; bases with no gene match: 4. Germline assignment: CDR1 SGDLS and CDR2 YYNGEE. The DNA for the CDR3 is TGTGCCAGCAGCTCGGGACTAGCGGGACCCACAGATACGCAGTATTTT. Its protein product is CASSSGLAGPTDTQYF.

The rearrangement links TRBV7-9 to TRBJ1-1; 10 positions match TRBD1. The CDR3 has 15 residues. Germline CDR1 reads SEHNR; CDR2 reads FQNEAQ (reference sequence). V trimming: 2 bases; J trimming: 5 bases; junction bases outside the gene matches: 5. The CDR3 is CASSLRTGGRTEAFF. CDR3 coding DNA: TGTGCCAGCAGCTTACGGACAGGGGGTAGGACTGAAGCTTTCTTT.